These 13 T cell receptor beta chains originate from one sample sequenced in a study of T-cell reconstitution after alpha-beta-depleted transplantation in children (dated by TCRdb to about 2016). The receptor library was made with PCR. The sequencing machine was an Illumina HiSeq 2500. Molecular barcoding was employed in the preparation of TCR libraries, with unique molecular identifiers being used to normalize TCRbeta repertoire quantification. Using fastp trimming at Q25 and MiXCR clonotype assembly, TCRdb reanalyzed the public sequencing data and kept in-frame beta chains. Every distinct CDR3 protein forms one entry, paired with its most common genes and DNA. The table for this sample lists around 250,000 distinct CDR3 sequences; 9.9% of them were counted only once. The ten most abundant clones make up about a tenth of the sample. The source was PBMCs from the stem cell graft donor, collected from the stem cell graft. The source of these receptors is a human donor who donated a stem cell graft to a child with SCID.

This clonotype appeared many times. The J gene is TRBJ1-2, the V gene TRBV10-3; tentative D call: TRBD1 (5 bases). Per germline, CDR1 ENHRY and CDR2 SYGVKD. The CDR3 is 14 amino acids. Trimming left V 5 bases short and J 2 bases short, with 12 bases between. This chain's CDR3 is CAISQGRGNYGYTF. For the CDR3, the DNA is TGTGCCATCAGTCAGGGACGAGGCAACTATGGCTACACCTTC.

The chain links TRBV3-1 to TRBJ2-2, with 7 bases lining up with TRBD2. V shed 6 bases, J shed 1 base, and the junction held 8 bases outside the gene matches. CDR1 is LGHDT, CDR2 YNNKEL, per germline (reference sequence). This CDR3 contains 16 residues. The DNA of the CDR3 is TGTGCCAGCAGACGCACTGGGACTATGAACACCGGGGAGCTGTTTTTT. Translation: CASRRTGTMNTGELFF.

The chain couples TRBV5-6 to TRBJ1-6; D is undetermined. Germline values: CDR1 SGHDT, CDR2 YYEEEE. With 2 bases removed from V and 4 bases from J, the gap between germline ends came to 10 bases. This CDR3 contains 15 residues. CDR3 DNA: TGTGCCAGCAGCTTCGACGGATTGTATAATTCACCCCTCCACTTT. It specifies CASSFDGLYNSPLHF.

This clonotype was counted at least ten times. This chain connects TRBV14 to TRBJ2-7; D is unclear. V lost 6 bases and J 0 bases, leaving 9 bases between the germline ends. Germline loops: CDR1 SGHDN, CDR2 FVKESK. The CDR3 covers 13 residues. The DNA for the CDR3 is TGTGCCAGCAGGCCAGTATCCTCCTACGAGCAGTACTTC. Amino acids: CASRPVSSYEQYF.

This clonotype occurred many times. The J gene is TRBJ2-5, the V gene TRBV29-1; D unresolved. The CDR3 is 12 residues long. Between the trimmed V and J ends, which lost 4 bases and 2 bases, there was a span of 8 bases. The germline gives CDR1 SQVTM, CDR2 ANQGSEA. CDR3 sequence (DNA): TGCAGCGTTGGTCAGTTACAAGAGACCCAGTACTTC. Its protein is CSVGQLQETQYF.

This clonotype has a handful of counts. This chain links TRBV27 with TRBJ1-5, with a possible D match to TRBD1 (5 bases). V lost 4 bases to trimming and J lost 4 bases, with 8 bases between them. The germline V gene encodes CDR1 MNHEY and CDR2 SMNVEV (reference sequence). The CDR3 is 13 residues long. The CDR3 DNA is TGTGCCAGCAGTTCCGACAGAAATCAGCCCCAGCATTTT. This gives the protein CASSSDRNQPQHF.

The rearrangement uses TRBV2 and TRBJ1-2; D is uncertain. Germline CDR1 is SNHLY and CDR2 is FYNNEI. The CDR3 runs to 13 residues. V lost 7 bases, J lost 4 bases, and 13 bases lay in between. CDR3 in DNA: TGTGCCAGCAATGGGAAAAACCTCTATGGCTACACCTTC. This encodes CASNGKNLYGYTF.

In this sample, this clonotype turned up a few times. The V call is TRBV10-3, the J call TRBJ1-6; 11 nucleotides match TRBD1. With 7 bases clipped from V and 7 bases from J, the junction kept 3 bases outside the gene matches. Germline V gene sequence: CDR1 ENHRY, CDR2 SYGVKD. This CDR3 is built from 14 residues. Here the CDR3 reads CAIKGQGENSPLHF. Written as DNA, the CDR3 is TGTGCCATCAAGGGACAGGGGGAAAATTCACCCCTCCACTTT.

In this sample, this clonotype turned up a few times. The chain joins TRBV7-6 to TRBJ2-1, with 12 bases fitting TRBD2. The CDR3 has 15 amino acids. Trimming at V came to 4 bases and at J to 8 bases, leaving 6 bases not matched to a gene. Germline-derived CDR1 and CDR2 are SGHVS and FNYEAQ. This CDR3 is CASSSPRTSGDEQFF. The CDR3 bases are TGTGCCAGCAGCTCACCAAGGACTAGCGGGGATGAGCAGTTCTTC.

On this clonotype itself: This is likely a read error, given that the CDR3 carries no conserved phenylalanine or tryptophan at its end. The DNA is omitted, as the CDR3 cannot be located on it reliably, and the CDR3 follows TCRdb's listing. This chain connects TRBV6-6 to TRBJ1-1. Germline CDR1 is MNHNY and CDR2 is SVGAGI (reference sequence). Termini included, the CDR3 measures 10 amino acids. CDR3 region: CASSSGADEI.

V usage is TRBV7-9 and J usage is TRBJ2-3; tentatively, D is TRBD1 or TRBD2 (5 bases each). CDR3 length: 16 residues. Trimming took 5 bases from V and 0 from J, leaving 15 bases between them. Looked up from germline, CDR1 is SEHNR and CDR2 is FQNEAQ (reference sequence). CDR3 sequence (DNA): TGTGCCAGCAGCGCCTCCGGGACCGAAAGCACAGATACGCAGTATTTT. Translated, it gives CASSASGTESTDTQYF.

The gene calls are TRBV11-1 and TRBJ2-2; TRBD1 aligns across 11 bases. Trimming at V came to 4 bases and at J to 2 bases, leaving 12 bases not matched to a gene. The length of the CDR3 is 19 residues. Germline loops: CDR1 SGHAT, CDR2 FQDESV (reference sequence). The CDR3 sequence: CASSSPGTGGPFNTGELFF. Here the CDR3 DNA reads TGTGCCAGCAGCTCCCCCGGGACAGGGGGGCCCTTTAACACCGGGGAGCTGTTTTTT. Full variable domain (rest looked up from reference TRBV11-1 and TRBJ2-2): EAEVAQSPRYKITEKSQAVAFWCDPISGHATLYWYRQILGQGPELLVQFQDESVVDDSQLPKDRFSAERLKGVDSTLKIQPAELGDSAMYLCASSSPGTGGPFNTGELFFGEGSRLTVL.

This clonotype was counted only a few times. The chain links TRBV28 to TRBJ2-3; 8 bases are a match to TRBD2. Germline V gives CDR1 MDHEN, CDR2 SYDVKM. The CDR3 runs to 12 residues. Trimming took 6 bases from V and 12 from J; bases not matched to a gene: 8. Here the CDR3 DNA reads TGTGCCAGCAGCAACTCCGGGGGGGTACAGTATTTT. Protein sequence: CASSNSGGVQYF.